The T cell receptor (beta chain) under discussion was sequenced for a study of blood T cell repertoires in COVID-19. Across the whole study: Acute and convalescent COVID-19 specimens originated in the United States, Italy and Spain.

The table came from immunoSEQ multiplex PCR; TCRdb's copy has only in-frame clones and leaves some out. This sample yields roughly 480,000 clones, of which about 91% are seen a single time; over 0.7% belongs to the top ten. The V gene's germline CDR1 is MNHNS and CDR2 SASEGT. The CDR3 runs 18 residues. Trimming removed 4 bases from V and 3 bases from J; junction bases left unmatched: 12. The sample comprised peripheral blood. The V and J genes are TRBV6-1 and TRBJ2-3; 11 bases align to TRBD2. The clonotype was recovered from a man in his late teens or twenties with COVID-19, enrolled during active disease. CDR3 DNA: TGTGCCAGCAGTGCGCCTAAGCGACTAGCGGGGACTACAGATACGCAGTATTTT. Translating it yields CASSAPKRLAGTTDTQYF.